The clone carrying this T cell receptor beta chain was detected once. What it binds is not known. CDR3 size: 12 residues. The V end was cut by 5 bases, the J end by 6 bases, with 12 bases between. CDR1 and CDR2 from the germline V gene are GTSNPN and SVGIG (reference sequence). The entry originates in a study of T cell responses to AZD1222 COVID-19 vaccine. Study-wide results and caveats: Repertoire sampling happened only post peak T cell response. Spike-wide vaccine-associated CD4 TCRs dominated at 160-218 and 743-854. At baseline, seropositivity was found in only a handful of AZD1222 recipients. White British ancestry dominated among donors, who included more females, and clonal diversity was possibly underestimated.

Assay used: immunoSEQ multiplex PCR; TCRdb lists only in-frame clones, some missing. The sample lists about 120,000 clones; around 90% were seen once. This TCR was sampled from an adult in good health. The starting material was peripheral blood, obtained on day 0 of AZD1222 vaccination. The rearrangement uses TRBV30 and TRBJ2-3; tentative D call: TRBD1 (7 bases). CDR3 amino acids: CAWHAGGDTQYF. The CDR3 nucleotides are TGTGCCTGGCACGCAGGGGGGGATACGCAGTATTTT.